The 23 T cell receptor beta chains below were found in one sample sequenced in a study of blood T cell repertoires in COVID-19 (dated by TCRdb to about 2020). The library was built by means of the immunoSEQ multiplex PCR assay. TCRdb obtained this table from immuneACCESS and retained in-frame rearrangements with V and J assigned. These tables miss some clones; where compared with another copy, unresolved V genes account for less than half of the shortfall, and the remainder is unexplained. The sample data list 300,000 to 450,000 clones, and approximately 89% of these were observed just once. Together, the top ten hold about 2.5% of the sample. Sequenced sample: peripheral blood. The receptors shown here come from a woman aged 60-75 years with COVID-19, enrolled during active disease.

The chain is built from TRBV7-8 and TRBJ1-1, with D maybe TRBD1 (6 bases). The CDR3 is made up of 15 amino acids. The germline V and J ends were trimmed by 2 bases and 7 bases, with 17 bases remaining between them. Germline V CDR1 and CDR2: SGHVS, FQNEAQ. Here the CDR3 reads CASSLQVLGQNEAFF. The CDR3 region has the DNA TGTGCCAGCAGCTTACAGGTTTTAGGACAGAATGAAGCTTTCTTT.

Only a few counts were recorded for this clone. This rearrangement joins TRBV11-2 to TRBJ2-7, with D perhaps TRBD2 (5 bases). The CDR3 is made up of 12 amino acids. CDR1 is SGHAT and CDR2 is FQNNGV in the germline V gene. With 5 bases removed from V and 4 bases from J, the gap between germline ends came to 9 bases. The CDR3 bases are TGTGCCAGCAGCCCTACTAGTTACGAGCAGTACTTC. As protein: CASSPTSYEQYF. Together with reference TRBV11-2 and TRBJ2-7, the CDR3 gives the full variable domain: EAGVAQSPRYKIIEKRQSVAFWCNPISGHATLYWYQQILGQGPKLLIQFQNNGVVDDSQLPKDRFSAERLKGVDSTLKIQPAKLEDSAVYLCASSPTSYEQYFGPGTRLTVT.

The V gene is TRBV30, the J gene TRBJ2-2; no clear D gene. V lost 3 bases and J 2 bases, leaving 7 bases between the germline ends. The CDR3 loop spans 13 amino acids. Germline V gene sequence: CDR1 GTSNPN, CDR2 SVGIG (reference sequence). This chain's CDR3 is CAWRPGNTGELFF. In nucleotides, the CDR3 is TGTGCCTGGAGGCCGGGTAACACCGGGGAGCTGTTTTTT.

The chain uses TRBV18 and TRBJ1-2; D is undetermined. V shed 3 bases and J shed 7 bases, with 12 bases lying between them. This CDR3 is 13 amino acids long. From germline, CDR1 is KGHSH and CDR2 LQKENI. The CDR3 bases are TGTGCCAGCTCACCCCTCGGACTCTCTGGCTACACCTTC. Translating gives CASSPLGLSGYTF. The whole variable domain, filled in from reference TRBV18 and TRBJ1-2, reads NAGVMQNPRHLVRRRGQEARLRCSPMKGHSHVYWYRQLPEEGLKFMVYLQKENIIDESGMPKERFSAEFPKEGPSILRIQQVVRGDSAAYFCASSPLGLSGYTFGSGTRLTVV.

This clone was picked up one time. This chain uses TRBV13 with TRBJ1-6, with D perhaps TRBD1 (5 bases). V shed 2 bases and J shed 10 bases, with 12 bases lying between them. The CDR3 loop spans 14 amino acids. Germline values: CDR1 PRHDT, CDR2 FYEKMQ (reference sequence). CDR3 sequence (DNA): TGTGCCAGCAGCTTAATAGGGGCAGGCTCACCCCTCCACTTT. It yields the protein CASSLIGAGSPLHF.

CDR3 residues: CASSRRGSGYGYTF. The CDR3 coding sequence is TGTGCCAGCAGCCGGCGGGGGTCAGGCTATGGCTACACCTTC. J is TRBJ1-2 and V is TRBV7-2; a possible D gene is TRBD1 (5 bases). The CDR3 length is 14 residues. The ends were cut back, 5 bases at V and 4 bases at J, with 14 bases in the middle. Germline CDR1 and CDR2: SGHTA and FQGNSA.

The chain employs TRBV7-2 and TRBJ1-2; TRBD1 aligns across 7 bases. Germline CDR1 reads SGHTA; CDR2 reads FQGNSA. J lost 2 bases, V lost 5 bases, and 5 bases had no gene match. This CDR3 is built from 14 residues. This chain's CDR3 is CASSRDRLNYGYTF. The CDR3 DNA follows: TGTGCCAGCAGCCGGGACAGATTGAACTATGGCTACACCTTC.

V is TRBV5-1 and J is TRBJ1-3; D might be TRBD1 (6 bases). Between the trimmed V and J ends, which lost 5 bases and 0 bases, there was a span of 9 bases. The germline V gene encodes CDR1 SGHRS and CDR2 YFSETQ. The CDR3 has 14 amino acids. The CDR3 DNA sequence: TGCGCCAGCAGAACAGGGACCTCTGGAAACACCATATATTTT. Protein: CASRTGTSGNTIYF. The whole variable domain, remainder taken from reference TRBV5-1 and TRBJ1-3, is KAGVTQTPRYLIKTRGQQVTLSCSPISGHRSVSWYQQTPGQGLQFLFEYFSETQRNKGNFPGRFSGRQFSNSRSEMNVSTLELGDSALYLCASRTGTSGNTIYFGEGSWLTVV.

The chain employs TRBV28 and TRBJ1-2; possible D gene TRBD1, 5 bases. This CDR3 has 11 amino acids. The V gene's germline CDR1 is MDHEN and CDR2 SYDVKM. Trimming stripped 10 bases from V and 4 bases from J, with 10 bases between. In DNA form, the CDR3 reads TGTGCCACCGGGGGAAGCTATGGCTACACCTTC. This sequence encodes CATGGSYGYTF.

This chain links TRBV28 with TRBJ2-7, with a possible D match to TRBD1 (7 bases). The V end lost 2 bases, the J end lost 12 bases, and 20 bases lay between the germline ends. Germline lookup yields CDR1 MDHEN and CDR2 SYDVKM. This CDR3 contains 14 residues. CDR3 region: CASSLRGGQRRGYF. CDR3 nucleotide sequence: TGTGCCAGCAGTTTACGAGGGGGCCAAAGGCGGGGGTACTTC.

The genes are TRBV7-2 and TRBJ2-3, with TRBD2 matching 8 bases. This CDR3 is built from 16 residues. Germline V gene lookup returns CDR1 SGHTA and CDR2 FQGNSA. V lost 1 base and J lost 0; bases outside the gene matches: 3. CDR3 sequence reads: CASSLDGGGSTDTQYF. In DNA, the CDR3 is TGTGCCAGCAGCTTAGACGGCGGGGGGAGCACAGATACGCAGTATTTT.

This chain connects TRBV19 to TRBJ2-2, with D unclear. The V end lost 7 bases, the J end lost 1 base, and 13 bases lay between the germline ends. The CDR3 consists of 15 residues. The germline gives CDR1 LNHDA, CDR2 SQIVND (reference sequence). The CDR3 DNA reads TGTGCCAGTATGGCCGCAGCGATGAACACCGGGGAGCTGTTTTTT. Encoded protein: CASMAAAMNTGELFF.

The J gene is TRBJ1-2, the V gene TRBV4-1, with D possibly TRBD1 on 6 matching bases. The CDR3 totals 16 residues. Germline V gives CDR1 MGHRA, CDR2 YSYEKL. Trimming shortened V by 1 base and J by 4 bases, and 16 bases separated the two germline ends. CDR3 amino acids: CASSQGPAGALYGYTF. CDR3 sequence (DNA): TGCGCCAGCAGCCAAGGGCCAGCGGGGGCCCTCTATGGCTACACCTTC.

This chain links TRBV7-3 with TRBJ1-6; D unclear. V was pared by 5 bases and J by 7 bases, with 6 bases between. Germline-derived CDR1 and CDR2 are SGHTA and FQGTGA. This CDR3 contains 12 residues. CDR3 sequence reads: CASSQTNSPLHF. In DNA, the CDR3 is TGTGCCAGCAGCCAAACAAATTCACCCCTCCACTTT.

The chain carries TRBV5-1 and TRBJ1-1, with D perhaps TRBD1 (6 bases). Trimming took 3 bases from V and 2 from J, leaving 17 bases between them. CDR3 length: 16 amino acids. Germline V gives CDR1 SGHRS, CDR2 YFSETQ. Here the CDR3 DNA reads TGCGCCAGCAGCTCCTACGAAACAGGGATAAACACTGAAGCTTTCTTT. This codes for CASSSYETGINTEAFF.

In its sample, this clone was seen a few times. This rearrangement joins TRBV5-4 to TRBJ1-2, with TRBD1 matching 10 bases. Germline CDR1 is SGHNT and CDR2 is YYREEE (reference sequence). Losses at the gene ends were 4 bases for V and 7 bases for J; bases not matched to a gene: 10. The CDR3 is 15 residues long. CDR3: CASSRIDRGLSGYTF. CDR3 nucleotides: TGTGCCAGCAGCCGTATCGACAGGGGGCTGAGTGGCTACACCTTC.

This rearrangement joins TRBV7-8 to TRBJ2-2; 7 bases align to TRBD1. V lost 5 bases and J lost 1; bases outside the gene matches: 7. The CDR3 runs 16 residues. Germline CDR1 reads SGHVS; CDR2 reads FQNEAQ. For the CDR3, the DNA is TGTGCCAGCAGCCAACAGGGGTTGGGGAACACCGGGGAGCTGTTTTTT. Its protein is CASSQQGLGNTGELFF.

The rearrangement joins TRBV4-2 to TRBJ2-7; a possible D gene is TRBD1 (6 bases). CDR1 and CDR2 (germline): LGHNA, YNFKEQ. Trimming left V 2 bases short and J 3 bases short, with 14 bases between. The CDR3 is 15 amino acids. The CDR3, as DNA: TGTGCCAGCAGCCAAATGTTGGACAGCAACTACGAGCAGTACTTC. Its protein is CASSQMLDSNYEQYF.

J is TRBJ2-1 and V is TRBV5-4; TRBD1 agrees at 12 bases. After removal of 4 bases from V and 0 bases from J, the junction contained 5 bases not matched to a gene. The V gene's germline CDR1 is SGHNT and CDR2 YYREEE (reference sequence). The CDR3 sequence is 17 residues long. The CDR3 spells CASSRGTGGRSYNEQFF. For the CDR3, the DNA is TGTGCCAGCAGCCGGGGGACAGGGGGCCGCTCCTACAATGAGCAGTTCTTC.

The rearrangement uses TRBV5-6 and TRBJ2-1, with D possibly matching TRBD1 (5 bases). Germline V CDR1 and CDR2: SGHDT, YYEEEE. V dropped 0 bases and J dropped 2 bases, with 9 bases sitting between them. The CDR3 consists of 15 residues. The CDR3 nucleotides are TGTGCCAGCAGCTTGGTTGGGGCTACCTACAATGAGCAGTTCTTC. It specifies CASSLVGATYNEQFF. The full variable domain, in which reference TRBV5-6 and TRBJ2-1 provide the parts outside the CDR3, is DAGVTQSPTHLIKTRGQQVTLRCSPKSGHDTVSWYQQALGQGPQFIFQYYEEEERQRGNFPDRFSGHQFPNYSSELNVNALLLGDSALYLCASSLVGATYNEQFFGPGTRLTVL.

The CDR3 reads CASSRVLAGESYEQYF. In DNA, the CDR3 is TGTGCCAGCAGCCGAGTATTAGCGGGGGAATCCTACGAGCAGTACTTC. The chain carries TRBV4-2 and TRBJ2-7; TRBD2 matches at 9 bases. This CDR3 contains 16 residues. The trim removed 4 bases at V and 1 base at J, leaving 8 bases unmatched. The germline V gene has CDR1 LGHNA and CDR2 YNFKEQ.

The genes are TRBV7-2 and TRBJ2-3; 13 positions agree with TRBD2. The germline V gene has CDR1 SGHTA and CDR2 FQGNSA. J was trimmed by 2 bases and V by 5 bases; bases with no gene match: 4. This CDR3 region has 16 residues. The CDR3 nucleotides read TGTGCCAGCAGCGTGGGACTAGCGGGGATCACAGATACGCAGTATTTT. Protein product: CASSVGLAGITDTQYF.

The rearrangement joins TRBV5-1 to TRBJ1-5; TRBD1 is a possible D gene (6 bases). With 0 bases removed from V and 7 bases from J, the gap between germline ends came to 14 bases. CDR1 and CDR2 (germline): SGHRS, YFSETQ. The CDR3 totals 15 residues. CDR3 in amino acids: CASSLVAGEGQPQHF. The CDR3 bases are TGCGCCAGCAGCTTGGTAGCAGGGGAAGGGCAGCCCCAGCATTTT.